The present entry profiles one T cell receptor (beta chain) with its context. Its antigen is still unknown. Sequential positive selection took CD4 T cells first, then CD8 T cells. The data were taken from a study of naive and memory T cell subsets. Study-level results: Findings for naive and memory subsets could not be checked against ground truth. TCR counts from RNA may reflect activation-linked expression changes. A few larger clonotypes appeared in naive repertoires, especially CD8, possibly memory cells re-expressing CD45RA.

Trimming stripped 7 bases from V and 3 bases from J, with 12 bases between. Germline V gene lookup returns CDR1 MNHEY and CDR2 SVGEGT. The CDR3 totals 13 residues. Two oligonucleotides, mixed equimolar, formed the beta constant-region primer covering TRBC1 and TRBC2. Four rounds of PCR amplified the ligated cDNA using nested alpha and beta constant-region primers plus SP2. One entry per CDR3 protein results from TCRdb running MiXCR on the UMI-ligation and nested PCR reads. The sample has about 160,000 distinct CDR3 sequences; roughly 20% are singletons. The specimen sequenced was naive CD4+ T cells from blood. This clonotype was sampled from a human donor in good health. This chain links TRBV6-2 or TRBV6-3 with TRBJ2-5, with D perhaps matching TRBD1 (5 bases). CDR3 region: CASIPRGKETQYF. The CDR3, as DNA: TGTGCCAGCATCCCAAGGGGAAAAGAGACCCAGTACTTC.